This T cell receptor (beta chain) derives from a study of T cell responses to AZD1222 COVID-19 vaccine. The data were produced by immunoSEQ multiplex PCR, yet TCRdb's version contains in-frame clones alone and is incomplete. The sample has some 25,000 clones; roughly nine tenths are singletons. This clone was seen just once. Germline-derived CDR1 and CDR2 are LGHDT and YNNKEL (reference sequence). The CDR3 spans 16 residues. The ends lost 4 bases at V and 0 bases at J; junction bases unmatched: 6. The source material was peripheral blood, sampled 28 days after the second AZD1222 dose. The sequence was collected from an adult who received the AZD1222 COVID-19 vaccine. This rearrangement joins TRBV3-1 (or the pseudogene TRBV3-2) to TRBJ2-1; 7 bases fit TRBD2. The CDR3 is CASSLLAASSYNEQFF. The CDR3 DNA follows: TGTGCCAGCAGCCTTCTAGCGGCCAGCTCCTACAATGAGCAGTTCTTC.